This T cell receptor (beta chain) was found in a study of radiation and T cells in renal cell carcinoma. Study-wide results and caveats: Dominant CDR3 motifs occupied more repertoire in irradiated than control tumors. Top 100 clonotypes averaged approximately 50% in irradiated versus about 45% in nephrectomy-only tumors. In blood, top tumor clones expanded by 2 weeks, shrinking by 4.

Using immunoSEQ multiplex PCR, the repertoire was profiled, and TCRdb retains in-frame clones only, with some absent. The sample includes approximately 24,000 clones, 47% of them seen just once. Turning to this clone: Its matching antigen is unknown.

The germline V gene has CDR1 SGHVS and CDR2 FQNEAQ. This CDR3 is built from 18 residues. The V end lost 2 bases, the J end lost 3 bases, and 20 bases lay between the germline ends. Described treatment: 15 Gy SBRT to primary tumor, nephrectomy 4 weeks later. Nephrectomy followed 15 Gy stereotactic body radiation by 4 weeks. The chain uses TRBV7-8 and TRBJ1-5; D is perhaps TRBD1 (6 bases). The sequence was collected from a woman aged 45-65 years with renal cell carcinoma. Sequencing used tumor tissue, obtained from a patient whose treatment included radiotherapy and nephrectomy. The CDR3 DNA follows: TGTGCCAGCAGCTTACTCCCACAGGGCGCCCTCTCCAATCAGCCCCAGCATTTT. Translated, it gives CASSLLPQGALSNQPQHF.